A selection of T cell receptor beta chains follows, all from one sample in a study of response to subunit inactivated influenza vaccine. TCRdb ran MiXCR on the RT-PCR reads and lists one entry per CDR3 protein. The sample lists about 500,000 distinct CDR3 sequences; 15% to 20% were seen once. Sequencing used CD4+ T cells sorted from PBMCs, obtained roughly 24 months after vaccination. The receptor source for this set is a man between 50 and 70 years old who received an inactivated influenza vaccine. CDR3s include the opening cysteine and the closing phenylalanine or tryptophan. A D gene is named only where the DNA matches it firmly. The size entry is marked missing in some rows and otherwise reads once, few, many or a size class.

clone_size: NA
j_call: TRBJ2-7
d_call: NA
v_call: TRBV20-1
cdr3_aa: CSASRQGNSYEQYF
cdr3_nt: TGCAGTGCTAGCCGGCAGGGTAACTCCTACGAGCAGTACTTC

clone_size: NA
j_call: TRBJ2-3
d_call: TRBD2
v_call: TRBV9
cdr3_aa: CASSAVAGTTDTQYF
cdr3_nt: TGTGCCAGCAGCGCCGTAGCGGGGACTACAGATACGCAGTATTTT

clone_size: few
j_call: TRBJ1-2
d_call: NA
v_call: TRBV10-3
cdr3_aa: CAISESMQYGYTF
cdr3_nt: TGTGCCATCAGTGAGTCGATGCAATATGGCTACACCTTC

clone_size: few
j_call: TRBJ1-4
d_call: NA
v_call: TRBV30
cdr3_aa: CAWSIREKLFF
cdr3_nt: TGTGCCTGGAGCATACGAGAAAAACTGTTTTTT

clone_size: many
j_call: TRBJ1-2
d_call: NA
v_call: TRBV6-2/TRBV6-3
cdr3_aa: CASSDKDNYGYTF
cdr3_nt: TGTGCCAGCAGTGACAAGGATAACTATGGCTACACCTTC

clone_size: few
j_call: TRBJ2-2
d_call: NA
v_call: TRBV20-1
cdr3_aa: CSARGGATGELFF
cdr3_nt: TGCAGTGCGAGGGGGGGGGCCACCGGGGAGCTGTTTTTT

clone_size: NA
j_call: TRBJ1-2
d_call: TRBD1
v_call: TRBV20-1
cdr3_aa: CSARNLPGQGAANYGYTF
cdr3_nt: TGCAGTGCTAGAAATCTCCCGGGACAGGGGGCCGCTAACTATGGCTACACCTTC

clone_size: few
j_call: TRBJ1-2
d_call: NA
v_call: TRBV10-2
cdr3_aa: CASSPQQGSGYTF
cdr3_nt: TGCGCCAGCAGTCCCCAGCAGGGTTCTGGCTACACCTTC

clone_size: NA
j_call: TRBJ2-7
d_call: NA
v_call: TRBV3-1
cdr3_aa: CASTQGSISSSYEQYF
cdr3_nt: TGTGCCAGCACCCAAGGGAGTATCAGCAGCTCCTACGAGCAGTACTTC

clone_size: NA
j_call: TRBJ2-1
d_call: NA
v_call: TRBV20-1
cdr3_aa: CSVSKEAGYNEQFF
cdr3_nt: TGCAGTGTCTCTAAGGAAGCTGGCTACAATGAGCAGTTCTTC

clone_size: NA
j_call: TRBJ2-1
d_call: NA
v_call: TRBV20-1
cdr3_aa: CSARDTAESYNEQFF
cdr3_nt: TGCAGTGCTAGAGATACCGCGGAGTCCTACAATGAGCAGTTCTTC

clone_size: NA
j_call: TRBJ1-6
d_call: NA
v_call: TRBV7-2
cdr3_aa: CASSLSFQGTDSPLHF
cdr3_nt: TGTGCCAGCAGCTTAAGTTTCCAGGGAACGGATTCACCCCTCCACTTT

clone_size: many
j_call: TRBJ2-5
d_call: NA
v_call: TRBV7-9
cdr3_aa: CASSSEETQYF
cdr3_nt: TGTGCCAGCAGCTCCGAAGAGACCCAGTACTTC

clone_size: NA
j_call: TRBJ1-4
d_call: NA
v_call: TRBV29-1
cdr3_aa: CSVAGKLFF
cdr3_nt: TGCAGCGTTGCCGGGAAACTGTTTTTT

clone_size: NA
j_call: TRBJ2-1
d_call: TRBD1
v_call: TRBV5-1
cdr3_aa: CASSPGQGLGNEQFF
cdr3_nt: TGCGCCAGCAGCCCGGGACAGGGTCTGGGCAATGAGCAGTTCTTC

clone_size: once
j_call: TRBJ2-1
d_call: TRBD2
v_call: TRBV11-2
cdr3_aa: CASSSPWGSGSPISYNEQFF
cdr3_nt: TGTGCCAGCAGCTCCCCCTGGGGTAGCGGGAGCCCCATCTCCTACAATGAGCAGTTCTTC

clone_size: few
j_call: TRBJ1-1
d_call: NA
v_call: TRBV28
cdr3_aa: CASRQRNTEAFF
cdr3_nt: TGTGCCAGCAGACAGAGGAACACTGAAGCTTTCTTT

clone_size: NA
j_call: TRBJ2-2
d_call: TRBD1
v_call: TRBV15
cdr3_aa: CATSRPDRGNTGELFF
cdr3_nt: TGTGCCACCAGCAGACCGGACAGGGGTAACACCGGGGAGCTGTTTTTT

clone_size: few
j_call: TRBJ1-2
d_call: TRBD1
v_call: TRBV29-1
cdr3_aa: CSVDFRGRSYGYTF
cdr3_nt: TGCAGCGTTGACTTCAGGGGGCGAAGCTATGGCTACACCTTC

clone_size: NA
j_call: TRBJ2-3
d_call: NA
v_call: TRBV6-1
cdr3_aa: CASSLRSLGSTDTQYF
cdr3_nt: TGTGCCAGCAGTCTCCGTAGTCTGGGCAGCACAGATACGCAGTATTTT

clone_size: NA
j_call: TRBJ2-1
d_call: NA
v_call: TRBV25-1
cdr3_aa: CASSPGGQSHYEQFF
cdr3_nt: TGTGCCAGCAGCCCTGGGGGCCAATCCCACTATGAGCAGTTCTTC

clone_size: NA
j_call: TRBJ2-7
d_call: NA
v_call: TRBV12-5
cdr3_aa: CASGTPSYEQYF
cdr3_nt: TGTGCTAGCGGGACACCCTCCTACGAGCAGTACTTC

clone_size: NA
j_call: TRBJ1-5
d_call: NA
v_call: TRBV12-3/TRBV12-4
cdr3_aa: CASSPGGLGSQPQHF
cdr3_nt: TGTGCCAGCAGCCCTGGAGGGTTAGGTTCTCAGCCCCAGCATTTT

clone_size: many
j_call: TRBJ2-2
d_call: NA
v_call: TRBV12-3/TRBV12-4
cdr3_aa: CASSLVSGELFF
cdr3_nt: TGTGCCAGCAGTTTAGTTTCCGGGGAGCTGTTTTTT

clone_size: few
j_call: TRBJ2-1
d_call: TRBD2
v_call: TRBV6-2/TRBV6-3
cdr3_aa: CASKGTSGLLDEQFF
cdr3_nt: TGTGCCAGCAAAGGGACTAGCGGGCTTTTGGATGAGCAGTTCTTC

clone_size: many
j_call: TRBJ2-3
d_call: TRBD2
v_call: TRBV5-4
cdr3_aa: CASSLQGLAGAGDTQYF
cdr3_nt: TGTGCCAGCAGCTTGCAGGGACTAGCGGGGGCAGGGGATACGCAGTATTTT

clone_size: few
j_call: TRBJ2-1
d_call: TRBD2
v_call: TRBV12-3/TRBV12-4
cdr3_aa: CASGLSLAGYNEQFF
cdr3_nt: TGTGCCAGCGGACTAAGCCTAGCGGGGTACAATGAGCAGTTCTTC

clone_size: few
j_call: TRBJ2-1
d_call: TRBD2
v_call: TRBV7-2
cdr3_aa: CASSRTSGRARVQFF
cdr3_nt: TGTGCCAGCAGCCGGACTAGCGGGAGGGCCCGGGTGCAGTTCTTC

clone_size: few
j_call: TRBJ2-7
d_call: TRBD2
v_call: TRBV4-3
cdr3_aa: CASSHKRENKYEQYF
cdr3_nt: TGCGCCAGCAGCCACAAGCGGGAGAACAAGTACGAGCAGTACTTC

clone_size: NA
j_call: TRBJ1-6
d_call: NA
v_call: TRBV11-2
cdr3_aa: CASSLDSGSYNSPLHF
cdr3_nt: TGTGCCAGCAGCTTAGATTCGGGGTCCTATAATTCCCCCCTCCACTTT

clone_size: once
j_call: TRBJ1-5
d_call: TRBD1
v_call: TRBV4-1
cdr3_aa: CASSQETGNGNQPQHF
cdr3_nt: TGCGCCAGCAGCCAAGAGACAGGGAATGGCAATCAGCCCCAGCATTTT

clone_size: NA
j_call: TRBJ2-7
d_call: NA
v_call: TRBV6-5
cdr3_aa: CASSYSSDRISYEQYF
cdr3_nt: TGTGCCAGCAGTTACTCCAGTGACAGGATCTCCTACGAGCAGTACTTC

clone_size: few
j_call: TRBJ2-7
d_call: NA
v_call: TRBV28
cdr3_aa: CASTETGSYEQYF
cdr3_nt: TGTGCCAGCACCGAAACAGGGTCCTACGAGCAGTACTTC

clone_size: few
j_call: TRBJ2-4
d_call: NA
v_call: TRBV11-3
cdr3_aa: CASSLGVGMAKNIQYF
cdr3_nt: TGTGCCAGCAGCTTAGGGGTGGGAATGGCCAAAAACATTCAGTACTTC

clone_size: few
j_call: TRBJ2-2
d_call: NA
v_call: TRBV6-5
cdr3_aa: CASSYLGGGELFF
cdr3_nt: TGTGCCAGCAGTTATTTAGGCGGTGGGGAGCTGTTTTTT

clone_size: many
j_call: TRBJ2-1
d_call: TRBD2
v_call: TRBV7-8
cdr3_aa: CASSFSGNSYNEQFF
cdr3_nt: TGTGCCAGCAGTTTTAGCGGGAACTCTTACAATGAGCAGTTCTTC

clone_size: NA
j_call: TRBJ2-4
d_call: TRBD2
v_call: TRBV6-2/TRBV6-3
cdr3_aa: CASSAPSGRAKNIQYF
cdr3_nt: TGTGCCAGCAGTGCTCCGAGCGGGAGAGCCAAAAACATTCAGTACTTC

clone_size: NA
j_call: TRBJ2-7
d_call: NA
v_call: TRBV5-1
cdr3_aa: CASSLEPGGRYEQYF
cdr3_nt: TGCGCCAGCAGCTTGGAGCCAGGGGGGCGCTACGAGCAGTACTTC

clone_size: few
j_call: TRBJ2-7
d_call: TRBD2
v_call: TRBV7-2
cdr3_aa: CASSFQGLSYEQYF
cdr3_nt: TGTGCCAGCAGCTTCCAGGGACTATCCTACGAGCAGTACTTC

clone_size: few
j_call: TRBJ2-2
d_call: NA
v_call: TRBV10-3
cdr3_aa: CAISLRDGELFF
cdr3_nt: TGTGCCATCAGCTTAAGGGACGGGGAGCTGTTTTTT